This T cell receptor beta chain was found in a study of blood T cell repertoires in COVID-19. This CDR3 has 11 amino acids. V lost 7 bases and J lost 7, with 11 bases in between. Authors' methods: Nucleated cell number was recorded as an estimate derived from reference gene primer amplification. Using immunoSEQ multiplex PCR, the repertoire was profiled, and TCRdb retains in-frame clones only, with some absent. V and J calls and clone size are as listed in that table; D and trimming were resolved from the DNA. The table records some 74,000 clones, 88% of them present only once. The chain employs TRBV12-3 or TRBV12-4 and TRBJ2-7, with D possibly matching TRBD2 (5 bases). Sequenced: peripheral blood. This clonotype was obtained from a man in his fifties with acute or convalescent COVID-19. CDR3 residues: CASMAGREQYF. For the CDR3, the DNA is TGTGCCAGCATGGCGGGTCGAGAGCAGTACTTC.